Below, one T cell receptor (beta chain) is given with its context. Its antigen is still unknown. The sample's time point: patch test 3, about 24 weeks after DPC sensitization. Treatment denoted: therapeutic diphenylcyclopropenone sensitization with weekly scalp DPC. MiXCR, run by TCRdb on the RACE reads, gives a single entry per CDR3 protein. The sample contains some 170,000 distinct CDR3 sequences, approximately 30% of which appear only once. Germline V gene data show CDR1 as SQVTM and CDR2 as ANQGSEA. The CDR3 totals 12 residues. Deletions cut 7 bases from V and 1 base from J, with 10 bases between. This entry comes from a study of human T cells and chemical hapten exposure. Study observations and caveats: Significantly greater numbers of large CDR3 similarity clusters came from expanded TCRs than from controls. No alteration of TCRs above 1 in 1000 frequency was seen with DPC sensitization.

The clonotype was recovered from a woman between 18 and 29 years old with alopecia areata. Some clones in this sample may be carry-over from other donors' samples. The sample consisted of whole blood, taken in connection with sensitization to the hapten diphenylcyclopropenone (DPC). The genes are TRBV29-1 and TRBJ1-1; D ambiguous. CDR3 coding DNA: TGCAGCGGACGACACCCGAACACTGAAGCTTTCTTT. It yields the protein CSGRHPNTEAFF.